The rows below give T cell receptor beta chains drawn from one sample of a study of PD-L1 blockade in urothelial cancer. Repertoires were generated with immunoSEQ multiplex PCR, while TCRdb's copy carries only in-frame clones and drops some. The sample lists tens of thousands of clones; 80% to 85% were seen once. Specimen: PBMCs, collected around atezolizumab (anti-PD-L1) treatment. Receptors originate from a woman aged 70-85 years with urothelial cancer. Both conserved end residues are part of each CDR3. The D gene is left open where the match is weak. Not every row has a clone size; where given, it reads once, few, many or a size class.

CDR3: CASSLSRDRGETQYF
DNA: TGTGCCAGCAGCTTATCCCGGGACAGGGGGGAGACCCAGTACTTC
length: 15
V: TRBV7-2
J: TRBJ2-5
size: NA
D: TRBD1

CDR3: CASSSGDSYQETQYF
DNA: TGTGCCAGCAGCAGCGGTGACTCGTACCAAGAGACCCAGTACTTC
length: 15
V: TRBV9
J: TRBJ2-5
size: NA
D: NA

CDR3: CATAIGGQSNVLTF
DNA: TGCGCCACCGCGATTGGGGGACAATCCAACGTCCTGACTTTC
length: 14
V: TRBV10-2
J: TRBJ2-6
size: NA
D: NA

CDR3: CASSTLQGQGDSYEQYF
DNA: TGTGCCAGTAGTACCTTACAGGGACAGGGGGACTCCTACGAGCAGTACTTC
length: 17
V: TRBV19
J: TRBJ2-7
size: once
D: TRBD1

CDR3: CSVEEQAGGPDTQYF
DNA: TGCAGCGTTGAAGAGCAAGCGGGGGGGCCGGATACGCAGTATTTT
length: 15
V: TRBV29-1
J: TRBJ2-3
size: NA
D: TRBD2

CDR3: CASSGVWGEKLFF
DNA: TGTGCCAGCAGTGGAGTGTGGGGCGAAAAACTGTTTTTT
length: 13
V: TRBV7-9
J: TRBJ1-4
size: NA
D: NA

CDR3: CATSRDQGLREQYF
DNA: TGTGCCACCAGCAGAGATCAGGGTTTGAGGGAGCAGTACTTC
length: 14
V: TRBV15
J: TRBJ2-7
size: NA
D: NA

CDR3: CASSRAGGPGNIQYF
DNA: TGTGCCAGTAGTAGAGCGGGGGGGCCAGGGAACATTCAGTACTTC
length: 15
V: TRBV19
J: TRBJ2-4
size: few
D: TRBD2

CDR3: CASSYAALEKLFF
DNA: TGTGCCAGCAGTTACGCGGCGTTAGAAAAACTGTTTTTT
length: 13
V: TRBV6-5
J: TRBJ1-4
size: NA
D: NA

CDR3: CAITGDRGYEQYF
DNA: TGTGCCATCACCGGGGACAGGGGGTACGAGCAGTACTTC
length: 13
V: TRBV10-3
J: TRBJ2-7
size: NA
D: TRBD1

CDR3: CASSYRDRNEKLFF
DNA: TGTGCCAGCAGTTACCGGGACAGAAATGAAAAACTGTTTTTT
length: 14
V: TRBV6-5
J: TRBJ1-4
size: NA
D: TRBD1

CDR3: CASTPPGDTEAFF
DNA: TGTGCCAGCACCCCTCCGGGGGACACTGAAGCTTTCTTT
length: 13
V: TRBV2
J: TRBJ1-1
size: NA
D: NA

CDR3: CASNRGLAALYEQYF
DNA: TGTGCCAGCAACCGTGGACTAGCGGCCTTATACGAGCAGTACTTC
length: 15
V: TRBV28
J: TRBJ2-7
size: NA
D: TRBD2

CDR3: CASSLDSQPQHF
DNA: TGTGCCAGCAGCTTAGATAGTCAGCCCCAGCATTTT
length: 12
V: TRBV7-2
J: TRBJ1-5
size: NA
D: NA

CDR3: CAWSWTVTDTQYF
DNA: TGTGCCTGGAGTTGGACAGTCACAGATACGCAGTATTTT
length: 13
V: TRBV30
J: TRBJ2-3
size: NA
D: NA

CDR3: CASTSQGQYNEQFF
DNA: TGTGCCAGTACTTCCCAGGGCCAATACAATGAGCAGTTCTTC
length: 14
V: TRBV19
J: TRBJ2-1
size: NA
D: NA

CDR3: CASSARSAGGETQYF
DNA: TGTGCCAGCAGTGCCCGATCGGCAGGGGGAGAGACCCAGTACTTC
length: 15
V: TRBV6-1
J: TRBJ2-5
size: NA
D: TRBD1

CDR3: CASSEEMEAEKLFF
DNA: TGTGCCAGCAGTGAGGAGATGGAGGCGGAAAAACTGTTTTTT
length: 14
V: TRBV25-1
J: TRBJ1-4
size: NA
D: NA

CDR3: CASSQDLGVNYGYTF
DNA: TGCGCCAGCAGCCAAGATCTGGGAGTTAACTATGGCTACACCTTC
length: 15
V: TRBV4-3
J: TRBJ1-2
size: NA
D: NA

CDR3: CAISGGDLGGHEQFF
DNA: TGTGCCATCAGTGGGGGCGATCTAGGGGGCCATGAGCAGTTCTTC
length: 15
V: TRBV10-3
J: TRBJ2-1
size: NA
D: TRBD1

CDR3: CASSSTRDSEKLFF
DNA: TGTGCCAGCAGCTCGACCCGGGACAGTGAAAAACTGTTTTTT
length: 14
V: TRBV7-6
J: TRBJ1-4
size: NA
D: TRBD1

CDR3: CASSPVTTLTGNTIYF
DNA: TGTGCCAGCTCACCGGTAACGACATTAACTGGAAACACCATATATTTT
length: 16
V: TRBV18
J: TRBJ1-3
size: NA
D: NA

CDR3: CASSESRREQYF
DNA: TGCGCCAGCAGTGAGTCGCGGCGCGAGCAGTACTTC
length: 12
V: TRBV10-1
J: TRBJ2-7
size: few
D: NA

CDR3: CASSPTTGVDTEAFF
DNA: TGCGCCAGCAGCCCCACAACAGGGGTGGACACTGAAGCTTTCTTT
length: 15
V: TRBV5-1
J: TRBJ1-1
size: NA
D: TRBD1

CDR3: CASSEFLGGGPVNTQYF
DNA: TGTGCCAGCAGTGAATTCTTGGGGGGAGGGCCGGTAAATACGCAGTATTTT
length: 17
V: TRBV25-1
J: TRBJ2-3
size: NA
D: TRBD2

CDR3: CAPRWTGNSPLHF
DNA: TGTGCCCCTAGGTGGACGGGGAATTCACCCCTCCACTTT
length: 13
V: TRBV11-2
J: TRBJ1-6
size: NA
D: NA